What follows describes a single T cell receptor (beta chain). Its antigen specificity is not known. No base qualities exist here, and no much larger clone lies one base off it. The immunoSEQ Assay, a bias-controlled multiplex PCR, was used to amplify TCRbeta CDR3 regions from genomic DNA. The study's processing was this. Within the assay, amplification of reference gene primers was used to estimate how many nucleated cells each sample contained. Sequence reads were collapsed and filtered to measure the absolute abundance of every unique TCRbeta CDR3 rearrangement. For each sample, productive Simpson clonality was calculated as the square root of Simpson's diversity index over productive rearrangements. TCRdb's version of the immuneACCESS table is confined to in-frame rearrangements and falls short of the full clone set. An unresolved V gene accounts for under half of the shortfall where checked; the remainder is of unknown origin. The DNA was the basis for D and trimming; V, J and clone size are from that table. Recorded for this sample are approximately 300,000 clones; more than 70% of them occurred a single time. The ten biggest clones cover around 11% of the sample.

The record originates from a study of blood T cell repertoires in COVID-19 (dated by TCRdb to about 2020). Some background on the complete study: Collaborator samples came from the United States, Italy and Spain and covered acute and convalescent phases of COVID-19. The dataset comprised deeply sampled blood TCRbeta repertoires from subjects exposed to, actively infected with, or recovered from COVID-19. A de-identified subject ID, COVID-19 status, age in years and sex were almost always included in the sample metadata. The prospective study material was composed of cDNA or gDNA derived from T cells, B-cell-depleted T cells, or PBMCs. Samples were obtained from the ongoing ImmuneRACE study (first 160 participants) and from 1,254 subjects provided by 6 global collaborators. Where available, HLA class I and class II types were obtained from metadata supplied by the sample provider rather than from assay-based typing. The repertoires were made available in a free public database intended to serve as a resource for research on the immune response to SARS-CoV-2. Paper-wide results and their limitations: The quantity of clinical and demographic metadata differed by source and by participant and was supplied without curation.

Trimming takes 0 bases from V and 2 bases from J, and the germline ends sit 8 bases apart. CDR1 LGHNA and CDR2 YSLEER were looked up in the germline V gene. Counted from cysteine to phenylalanine, this CDR3 has 15 amino acids. Of all the DNA, just the CDR3 is kept, 45 bases in frame from base 1. In Seattle, one collaborating source enrolled patients while the infection was active and tracked those patients longitudinally over the course of disease. The collaborating institutions used their own protocols to collect whole blood in K2EDTA tubes. For TCRbeta analysis, collaborator samples were shipped as frozen whole blood, as isolated PBMCs, or as DNA extracted from either sample type.

Material: peripheral blood. The receptor's source is a woman between 25 and 40 years old with COVID-19, enrolled during active disease. Here the chain combines TRBV4-3 and TRBJ2-1; a tentative D match to TRBD1 spans 5 bases. The CDR3 corresponds to CASSQDSGPYNEQFF. The sequence in DNA is TGCGCCAGCAGCCAAGATTCAGGGCCCTACAATGAGCAGTTCTTC.